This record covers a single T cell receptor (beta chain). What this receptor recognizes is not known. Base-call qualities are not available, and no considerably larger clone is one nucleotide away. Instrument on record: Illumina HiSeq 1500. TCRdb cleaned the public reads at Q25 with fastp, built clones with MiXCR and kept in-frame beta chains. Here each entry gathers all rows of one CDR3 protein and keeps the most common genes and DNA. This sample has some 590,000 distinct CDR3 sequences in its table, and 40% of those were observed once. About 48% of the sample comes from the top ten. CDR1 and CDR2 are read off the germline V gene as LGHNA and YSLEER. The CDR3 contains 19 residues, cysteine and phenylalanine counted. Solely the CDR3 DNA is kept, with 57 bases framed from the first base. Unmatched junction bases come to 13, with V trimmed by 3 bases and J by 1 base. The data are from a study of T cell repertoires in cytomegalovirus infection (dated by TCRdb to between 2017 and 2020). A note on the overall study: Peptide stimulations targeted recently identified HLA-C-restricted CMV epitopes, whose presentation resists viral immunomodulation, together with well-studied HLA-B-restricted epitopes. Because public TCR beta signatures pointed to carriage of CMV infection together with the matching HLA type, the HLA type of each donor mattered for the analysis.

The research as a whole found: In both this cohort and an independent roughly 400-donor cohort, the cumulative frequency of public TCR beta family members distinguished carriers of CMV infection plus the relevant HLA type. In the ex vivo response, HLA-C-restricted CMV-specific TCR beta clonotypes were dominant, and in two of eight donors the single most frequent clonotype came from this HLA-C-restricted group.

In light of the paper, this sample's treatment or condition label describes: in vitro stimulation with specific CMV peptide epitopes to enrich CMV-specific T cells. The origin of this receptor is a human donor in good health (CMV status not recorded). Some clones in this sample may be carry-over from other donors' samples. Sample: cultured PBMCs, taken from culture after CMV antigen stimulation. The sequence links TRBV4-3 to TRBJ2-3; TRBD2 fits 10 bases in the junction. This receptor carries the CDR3 CASSHPSGRGFIGTDTQYF. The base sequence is TGCGCCAGCAGCCACCCCAGCGGGAGGGGGTTCATAGGCACAGATACGCAGTATTTT.